This T cell receptor beta chain was recovered during a study of blood T cell repertoires in COVID-19. At the level of the study: There were acute and convalescent COVID-19 samples, and they came from the United States, Italy and Spain.

Source study methods: Quantification of nucleated cells was approximated via reference gene primer amplification. TCRdb's copy holds only in-frame clones and misses some; the assay was immunoSEQ multiplex PCR. Clonal size and the V and J genes are those of that table, whereas D and trimming came from the DNA. The sample has about 250,000 clones; approximately 85% are singletons. Germline V gives CDR1 GTSNPN, CDR2 SVGIG (reference sequence). Trimming cost V 5 bases and J 3 bases, with 16 bases left between them. This CDR3 comprises 14 residues. Everyone who took part was roughly 18 to 89 years old, and they came from about two dozen US areas. Membership in each cohort depended on participant-reported clinical history.

The clonotype was recovered from a woman in her forties or fifties with acute COVID-19. This chain uses TRBV30 with TRBJ1-2, with D uncertain. Sample: PBMCs or T cells enriched from blood (not recorded which). The DNA of the CDR3 is TGTGCCTGGGCCCGGGATCCGCGGGACTATGGCTACACCTTC. Translation: CAWARDPRDYGYTF.